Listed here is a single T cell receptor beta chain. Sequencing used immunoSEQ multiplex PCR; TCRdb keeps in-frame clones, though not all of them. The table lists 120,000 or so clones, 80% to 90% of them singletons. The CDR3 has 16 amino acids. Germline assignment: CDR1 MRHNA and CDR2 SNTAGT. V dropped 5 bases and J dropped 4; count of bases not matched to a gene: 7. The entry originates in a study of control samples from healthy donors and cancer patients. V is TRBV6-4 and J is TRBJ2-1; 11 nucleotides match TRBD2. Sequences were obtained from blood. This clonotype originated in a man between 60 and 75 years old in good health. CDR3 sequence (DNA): TGTGCCAGCAGTAAAGCTCTAGCGGGGGGTTACAATGAGCAGTTCTTC. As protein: CASSKALAGGYNEQFF.